This T cell receptor (beta chain) is drawn from a study of cytomegalovirus exposure and HLA in healthy donors. Broader study findings: As a later analysis revealed, the rate of TCR association differed by HLA locus, with DRB1 most and HLA-C fewest. Most observed TCR sequences were rare, whereas some public TCRs were detected in many donors. It was shown in a later analysis that HLA-associated TCR beta chains were more clonally expanded than other, equally common chains.

Use of 60 Vbeta and 13 Jbeta primers characterized the PCR. The protocol was immunoSEQ multiplex PCR, while the TCRdb copy is restricted to in-frame clones and leaves out a portion. The table lists some 140,000 clones, around 77% of them singletons. Turning to this clone: The antigen is undetermined.

This TCR was sampled from a man in his forties or fifties in good health and CMV-seronegative. Sequenced: PBMCs.

Here the CDR3 reads CASSLDRGLQEETQYF. The DNA for the CDR3 is TGTGCCAGCAGCTTAGACCGCGGACTACAAGAGGAGACCCAGTACTTC. The chain recombines TRBV7-2 with TRBJ2-5; D possibly corresponds to TRBD2 (6 bases). The CDR3 contains 16 residues. Looked up from germline, CDR1 is SGHTA and CDR2 is FQGNSA. V was shortened by 1 base and J by 5 bases, with 17 bases between the two germline ends.